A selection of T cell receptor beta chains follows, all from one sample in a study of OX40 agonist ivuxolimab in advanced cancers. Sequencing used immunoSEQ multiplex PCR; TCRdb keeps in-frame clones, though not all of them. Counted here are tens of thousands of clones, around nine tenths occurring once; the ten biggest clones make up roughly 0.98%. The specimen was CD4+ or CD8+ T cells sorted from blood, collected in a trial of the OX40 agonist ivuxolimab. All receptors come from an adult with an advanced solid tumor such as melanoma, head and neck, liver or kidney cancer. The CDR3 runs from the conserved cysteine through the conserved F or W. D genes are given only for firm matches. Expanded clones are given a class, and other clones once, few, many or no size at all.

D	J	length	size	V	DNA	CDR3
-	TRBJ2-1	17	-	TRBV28	TGTGCCAGCAGTTTATCTCAGGGGTTCGGCTCCTACAATGAGCAGTTCTTC	CASSLSQGFGSYNEQFF
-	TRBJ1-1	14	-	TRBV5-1	TGCGCCAGCAGCTTAGGCAAGACGAACACTGAAGCTTTCTTT	CASSLGKTNTEAFF
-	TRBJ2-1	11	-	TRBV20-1	TGCAGTGCTAGTGGCCCCAATGAGCAGTTCTTC	CSASGPNEQFF
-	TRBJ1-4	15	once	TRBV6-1	TGTGCCAGCAGTCCTCAGGAACGCCTAACGGGGAAACTGTTTTTT	CASSPQERLTGKLFF
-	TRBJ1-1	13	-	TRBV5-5	TGTGCCAGCAGCTTCCGGGACACAGGAGAAGCTTTCTTT	CASSFRDTGEAFF
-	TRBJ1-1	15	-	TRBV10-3	TGTGCCATCAGTGAGTCGTTCGGGGGGAACACTGAAGCTTTCTTT	CAISESFGGNTEAFF
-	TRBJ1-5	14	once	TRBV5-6	TGTGCCAGCAGCGCAAGGGCTTCTGACCAGCCCCAGCATTTT	CASSARASDQPQHF
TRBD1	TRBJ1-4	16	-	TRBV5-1	TGCGCCAGCAGCTTGGAGGGGGGACAGCATAATGAAAAACTGTTTTTT	CASSLEGGQHNEKLFF
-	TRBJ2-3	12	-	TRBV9	TGTGCCAGCAGCGTAGAATCGGATACGCAGTATTTT	CASSVESDTQYF
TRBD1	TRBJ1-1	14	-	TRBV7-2	TGTGCCAGCAGCGCGGATAGGGACAGGGGGCATGCTTTCTTT	CASSADRDRGHAFF
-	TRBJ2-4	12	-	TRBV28	TGTGCCAGCGGGTACAGAGAAAACATTCAGTACTTC	CASGYRENIQYF
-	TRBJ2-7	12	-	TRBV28	TGTGCCGTCCACTCCTCGTCCTACGAGCAGTACTTC	CAVHSSSYEQYF
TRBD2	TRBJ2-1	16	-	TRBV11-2	TGTGCCAGCAGCCAGGCTGGGGCGGGGGAATACAATGAGCAGTTCTTC	CASSQAGAGEYNEQFF
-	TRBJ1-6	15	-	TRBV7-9	TGTGCCAGCAGCCCAGGACTGACTTGGAATTCACCCCTCCACTTT	CASSPGLTWNSPLHF
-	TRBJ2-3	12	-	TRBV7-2	TGTGCCAGCAGCTTAGAAAGAGATACGCAGTATTTT	CASSLERDTQYF
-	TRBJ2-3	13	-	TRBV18	TGTGCCAGCTCACAAGTGAGCACAGATACGCAGTATTTT	CASSQVSTDTQYF
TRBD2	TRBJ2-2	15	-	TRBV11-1	TGTGCCAGCAGCCGTGGACTAGCCAACACCGGGGAGCTGTTTTTT	CASSRGLANTGELFF
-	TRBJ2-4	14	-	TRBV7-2	TGTGCCAGCAGCGGAAGGGTAGCCAAAAACATTCAGTACTTC	CASSGRVAKNIQYF
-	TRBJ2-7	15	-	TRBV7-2	TGTGCCAGCAGCTTAATGGTGCTGGGAACCTACGAGCAGTACTTC	CASSLMVLGTYEQYF
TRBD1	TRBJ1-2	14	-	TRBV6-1	TGTGCCAGCAGCGAGGGACAGGGATTCTATGGCTACACCTTC	CASSEGQGFYGYTF
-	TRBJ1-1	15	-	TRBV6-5	TGTGCCAGCAGTTACTCGCGAGACATGAACACTGAAGCTTTCTTT	CASSYSRDMNTEAFF
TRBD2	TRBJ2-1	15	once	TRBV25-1	TGTGCCAGCAGCCCCCGACTAGCGGGAGCGGATGAGCAGTTCTTC	CASSPRLAGADEQFF
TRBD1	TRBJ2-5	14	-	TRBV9	TGTGCCAGCAGCGTAGGACAGGGTGGGGAGACCCAGTACTTC	CASSVGQGGETQYF
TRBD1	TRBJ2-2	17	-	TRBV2	TGTGCCAGCAGGGGGGGACAGGGCCCCTCGAACACCGGGGAGCTGTTTTTT	CASRGGQGPSNTGELFF
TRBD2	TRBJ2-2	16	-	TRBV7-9	TGTGCCAGCAGCAACCAGCGGGGGGGGAACACCGGGGAGCTGTTTTTT	CASSNQRGGNTGELFF
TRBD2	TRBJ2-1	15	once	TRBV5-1	TGCGCCAGCAGCCAGGGACTAGCGGGGGTTGGTGAGCAGTTCTTC	CASSQGLAGVGEQFF
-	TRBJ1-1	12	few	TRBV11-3	TGTGCCAGCAGCTTAAGCCAGGGAAGAGCTTTCTTT	CASSLSQGRAFF
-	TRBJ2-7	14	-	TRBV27	TGTGCCAGCAGTCACCAGGACGGGTCCTACGAGCAGTACTTC	CASSHQDGSYEQYF
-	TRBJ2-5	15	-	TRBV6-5	TGTGCCAGCAGTTACTCTTCTCAGGGTTCCGAGACCCAGTACTTC	CASSYSSQGSETQYF
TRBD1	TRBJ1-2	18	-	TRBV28	TGTGCCAGCAGTTATCGGACAGGGGGCGCCTTGAAGTTAAATGGCTACACCTTC	CASSYRTGGALKLNGYTF
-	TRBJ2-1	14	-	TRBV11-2	TGTGCCAGCAGCCCGTGGTCTGGACTCGGTGAGCAGTTCTTC	CASSPWSGLGEQFF
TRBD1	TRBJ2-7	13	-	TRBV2	TGTGCCAGCAACCTGGGACAGGCCTACGAGCAGTACTTC	CASNLGQAYEQYF
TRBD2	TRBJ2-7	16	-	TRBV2	TGTGCCAGCCGTAGGTTCCTAGCGGGAGGAACCTACGAGCAGTACTTC	CASRRFLAGGTYEQYF
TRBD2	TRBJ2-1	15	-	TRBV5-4	TGTGCCAGCAGTCGGGACTATGGATCCTACAATGAGCAGTTCTTC	CASSRDYGSYNEQFF
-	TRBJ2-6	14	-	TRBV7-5	TGTGCCAGACCCCGGGACCGCGGGGCCAACGTCCTGACTTTC	CARPRDRGANVLTF
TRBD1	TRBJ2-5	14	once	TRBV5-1	TGCGCCAGCAGCGCACAGGGGGCGGGGGAGACCCAGTACTTC	CASSAQGAGETQYF
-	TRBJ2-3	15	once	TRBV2	TGTGCCAGCACCGAAGGGACATCCCCCGCGAATACGCAGTATTTT	CASTEGTSPANTQYF
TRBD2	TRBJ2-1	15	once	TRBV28	TGTGCCAGCAGTCAAAGCGGGAGGGCCTACAATGAGCAGTTCTTC	CASSQSGRAYNEQFF
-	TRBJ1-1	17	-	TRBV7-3	TGTGCCAGCAGCCTGTTACCCGCTCGGGGGGGCAACACTGAAGCTTTCTTT	CASSLLPARGGNTEAFF
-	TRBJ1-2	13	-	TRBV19	TGTGCCGGTAGTGTGATTTCTAACTATGGCTACACCTTC	CAGSVISNYGYTF
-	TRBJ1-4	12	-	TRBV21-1	TGTGCCAGCAGCGAGAGGGGTGAAAAACTGTTTTTT	CASSERGEKLFF
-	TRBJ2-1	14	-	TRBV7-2	TGTGCCAGCAGCTTTGACTCGGTTATGAATGAGCAGTTCTTC	CASSFDSVMNEQFF
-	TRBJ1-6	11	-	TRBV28	TGTGCCAGCAGTATCAACAGGGAATACCACTTT	CASSINREYHF
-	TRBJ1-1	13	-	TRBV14	TGTGCCAGCAGCAAAGCTTTGAACACTGAAGCTTTCTTT	CASSKALNTEAFF
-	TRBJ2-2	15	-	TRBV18	TGTGCCAGCTCACCCCGACAATCTAAACACGGGGAGCTGTTTTTT	CASSPRQSKHGELFF
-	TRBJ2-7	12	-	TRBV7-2	TGTGCCAGCAGCTTTCCAGGGGCCGAGCAGTACTTC	CASSFPGAEQYF
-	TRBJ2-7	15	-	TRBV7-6	TGTGCCAGCAGCTTACAGAGCGGCCTCACCTACGAGCAGTACTTC	CASSLQSGLTYEQYF
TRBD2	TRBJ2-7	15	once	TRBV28	TGTGCCAGCAGTTTAAGCGGGAGGTGGACCTACGAGCAGTACTTC	CASSLSGRWTYEQYF
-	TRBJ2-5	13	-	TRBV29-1	TGCAGCGTTGGGATTTGGACTGGGGAGACCCAGTACTTC	CSVGIWTGETQYF
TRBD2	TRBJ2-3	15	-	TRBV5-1	TGCGCCAGCAGCCCTCCGAGCGGGAGTGCAGATACGCAGTATTTT	CASSPPSGSADTQYF